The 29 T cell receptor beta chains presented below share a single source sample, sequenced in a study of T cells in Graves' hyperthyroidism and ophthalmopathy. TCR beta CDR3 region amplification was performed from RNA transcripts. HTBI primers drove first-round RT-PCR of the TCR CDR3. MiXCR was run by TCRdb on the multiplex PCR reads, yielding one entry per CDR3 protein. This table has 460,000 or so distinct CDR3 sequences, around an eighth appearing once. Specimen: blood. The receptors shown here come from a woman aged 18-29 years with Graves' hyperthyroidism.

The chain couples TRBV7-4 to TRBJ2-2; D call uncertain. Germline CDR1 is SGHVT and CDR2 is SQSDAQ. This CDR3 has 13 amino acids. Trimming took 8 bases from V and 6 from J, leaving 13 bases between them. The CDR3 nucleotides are TGTGCCAGCGTCGGGCAGTTCGCCGGGGAGCTGTTTTTT. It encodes CASVGQFAGELFF.

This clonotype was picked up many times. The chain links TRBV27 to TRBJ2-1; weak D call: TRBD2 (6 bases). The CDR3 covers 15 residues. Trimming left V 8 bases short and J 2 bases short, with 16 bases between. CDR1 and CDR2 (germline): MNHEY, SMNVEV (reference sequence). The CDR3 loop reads CASALRGPTYNEQFF. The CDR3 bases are TGTGCCAGCGCCCTGCGGGGCCCTACCTACAATGAGCAGTTCTTC.

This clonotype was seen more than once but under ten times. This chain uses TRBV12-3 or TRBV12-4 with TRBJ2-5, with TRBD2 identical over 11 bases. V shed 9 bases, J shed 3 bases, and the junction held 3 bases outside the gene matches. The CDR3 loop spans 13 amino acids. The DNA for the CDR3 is TGTGCCAGTGGGACTAGCGGAAAAGAGACCCAGTACTTC. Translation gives CASGTSGKETQYF.

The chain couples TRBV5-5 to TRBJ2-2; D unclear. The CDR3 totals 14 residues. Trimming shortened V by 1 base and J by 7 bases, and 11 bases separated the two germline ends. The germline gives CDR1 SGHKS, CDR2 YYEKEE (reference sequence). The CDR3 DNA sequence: TGTGCCAGCAGCTTGTATATATCGAACGGGGAGCTGTTTTTT. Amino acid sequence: CASSLYISNGELFF.

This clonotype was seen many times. The chain's CDR3 is CASSPPAGGRREQYF. In nucleotides, the CDR3 is TGTGCCAGCAGTCCACCCGCGGGGGGCAGGAGGGAGCAGTACTTC. The chain is built from TRBV12-3 or TRBV12-4 and TRBJ2-7; 8 nucleotides agree with TRBD2. The CDR3 has 15 amino acids. V was clipped by 5 bases and J by 7 bases; unmatched bases: 13.

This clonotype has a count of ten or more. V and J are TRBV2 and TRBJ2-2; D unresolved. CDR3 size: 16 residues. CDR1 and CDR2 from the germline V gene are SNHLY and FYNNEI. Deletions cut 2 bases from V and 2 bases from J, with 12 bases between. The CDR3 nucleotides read TGTGCCAGCAGTGAATTGGGCGGTCGTAACACCGGGGAGCTGTTTTTT. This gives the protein CASSELGGRNTGELFF.

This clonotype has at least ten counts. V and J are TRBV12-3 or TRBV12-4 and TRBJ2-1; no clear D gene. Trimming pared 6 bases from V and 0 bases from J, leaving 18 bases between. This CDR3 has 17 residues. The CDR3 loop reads CASSRAATKSSYNEQFF. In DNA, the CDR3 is TGTGCCAGCAGCCGGGCAGCTACTAAAAGCTCCTACAATGAGCAGTTCTTC.

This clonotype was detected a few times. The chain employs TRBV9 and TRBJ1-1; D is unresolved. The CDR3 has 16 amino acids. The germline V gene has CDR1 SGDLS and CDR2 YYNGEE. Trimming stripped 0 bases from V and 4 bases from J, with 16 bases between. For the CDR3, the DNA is TGTGCCAGCAGCGTAGGTGGGTTAGTAGGTATCACTGAAGCTTTCTTT. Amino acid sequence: CASSVGGLVGITEAFF.

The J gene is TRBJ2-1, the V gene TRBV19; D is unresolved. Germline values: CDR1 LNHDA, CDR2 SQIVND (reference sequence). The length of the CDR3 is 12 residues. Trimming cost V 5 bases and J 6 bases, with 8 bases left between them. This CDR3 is CASSAASNEQFF. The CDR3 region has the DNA TGTGCCAGTAGTGCAGCTTCCAATGAGCAGTTCTTC.

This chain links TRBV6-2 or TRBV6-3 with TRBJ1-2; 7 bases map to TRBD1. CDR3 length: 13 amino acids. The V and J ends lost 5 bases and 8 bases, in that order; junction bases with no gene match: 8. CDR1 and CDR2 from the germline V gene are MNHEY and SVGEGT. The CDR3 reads CASSNRQGEGYTF. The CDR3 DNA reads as TGTGCCAGCAGTAACCGACAGGGAGAAGGCTACACCTTC.

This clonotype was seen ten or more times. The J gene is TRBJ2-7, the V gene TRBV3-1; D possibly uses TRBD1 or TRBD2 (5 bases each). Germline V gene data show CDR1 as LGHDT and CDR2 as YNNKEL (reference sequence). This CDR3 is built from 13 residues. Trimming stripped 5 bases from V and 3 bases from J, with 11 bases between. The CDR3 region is CASSGTGVYEQYF. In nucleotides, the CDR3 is TGTGCCAGCAGCGGGACCGGGGTCTACGAGCAGTACTTC.

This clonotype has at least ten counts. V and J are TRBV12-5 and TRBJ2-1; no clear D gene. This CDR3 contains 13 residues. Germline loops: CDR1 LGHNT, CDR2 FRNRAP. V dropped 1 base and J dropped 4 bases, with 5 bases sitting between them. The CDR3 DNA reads TGTGCTAGTGGTTTGGGGCAGTACAATGAGCAGTTCTTC. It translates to CASGLGQYNEQFF.

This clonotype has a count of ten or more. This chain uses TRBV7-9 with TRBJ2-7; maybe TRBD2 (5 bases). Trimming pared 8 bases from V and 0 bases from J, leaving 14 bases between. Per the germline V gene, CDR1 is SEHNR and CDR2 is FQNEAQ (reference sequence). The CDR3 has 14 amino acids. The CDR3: CASAGIGSSYEQYF. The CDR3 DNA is TGTGCCAGCGCCGGGATTGGGAGCTCCTACGAGCAGTACTTC.

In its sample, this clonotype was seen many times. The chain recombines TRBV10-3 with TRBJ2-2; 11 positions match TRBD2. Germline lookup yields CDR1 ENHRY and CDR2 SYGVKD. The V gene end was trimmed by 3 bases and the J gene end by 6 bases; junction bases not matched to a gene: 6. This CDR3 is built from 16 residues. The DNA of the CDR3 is TGTGCCATCAGTGACACTAGCGGGAGTAGCGCCGGGGAGCTGTTTTTT. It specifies CAISDTSGSSAGELFF.

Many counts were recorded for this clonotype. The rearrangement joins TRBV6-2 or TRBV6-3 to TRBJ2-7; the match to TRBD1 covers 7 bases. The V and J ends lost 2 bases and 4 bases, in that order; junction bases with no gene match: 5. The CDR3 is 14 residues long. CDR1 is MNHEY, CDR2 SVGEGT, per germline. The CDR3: CASSYETGSYEQYF. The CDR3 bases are TGTGCCAGCAGTTACGAGACAGGGTCGTACGAGCAGTACTTC.

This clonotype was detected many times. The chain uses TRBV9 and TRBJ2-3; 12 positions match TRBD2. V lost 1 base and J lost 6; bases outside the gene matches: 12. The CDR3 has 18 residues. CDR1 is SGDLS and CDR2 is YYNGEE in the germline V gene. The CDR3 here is CASSVQSRTSGIVDTQYF. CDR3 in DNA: TGTGCCAGCAGCGTACAGTCGAGGACTAGCGGGATCGTGGATACGCAGTATTTT.

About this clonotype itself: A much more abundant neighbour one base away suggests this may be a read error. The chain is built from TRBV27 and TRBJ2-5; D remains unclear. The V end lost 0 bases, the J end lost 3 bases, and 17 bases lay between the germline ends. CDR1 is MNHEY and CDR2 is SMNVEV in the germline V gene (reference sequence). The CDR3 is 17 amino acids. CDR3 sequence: CASSLSGRRLVEETQYF. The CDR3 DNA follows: TGTGCCAGCAGTTTATCGGGTCGCCGCTTGGTAGAAGAGACCCAGTACTTC.

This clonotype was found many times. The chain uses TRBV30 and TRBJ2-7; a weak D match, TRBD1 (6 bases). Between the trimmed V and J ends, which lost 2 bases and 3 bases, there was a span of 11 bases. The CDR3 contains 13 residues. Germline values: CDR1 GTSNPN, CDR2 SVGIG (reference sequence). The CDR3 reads CAWSPTGYYEQYV. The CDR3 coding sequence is TGTGCCTGGAGTCCTACAGGGTACTACGAGCAGTACGTC.

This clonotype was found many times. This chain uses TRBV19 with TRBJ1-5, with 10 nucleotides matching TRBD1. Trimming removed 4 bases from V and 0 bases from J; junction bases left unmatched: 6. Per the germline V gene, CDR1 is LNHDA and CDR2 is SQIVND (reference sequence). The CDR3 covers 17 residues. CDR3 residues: CASSTGQGGYSNQPQHF. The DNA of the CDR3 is TGTGCCAGTAGTACAGGACAGGGGGGGTATAGCAATCAGCCCCAGCATTTT.

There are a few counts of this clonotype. The CDR3 coding sequence is TGTGCCAGTAGAAAGGGACAGGGAAGCAATCAGCCCCAGCATTTT. Translating gives CASRKGQGSNQPQHF. This chain uses TRBV19 with TRBJ1-5; 9 nucleotides agree with TRBD1. J lost 1 base, V lost 6 bases, and 4 bases had no gene match. The CDR3 is made up of 15 amino acids. Germline V gene data show CDR1 as LNHDA and CDR2 as SQIVND (reference sequence). Supplemented by reference TRBV19 and TRBJ1-5, the full variable domain reads DGGITQSPKYLFRKEGQNVTLSCEQNLNHDAMYWYRQDPGQGLRLIYYSQIVNDFQKGDIAEGYSVSREKKESFPLTVTSAQKNPTAFYLCASRKGQGSNQPQHFGDGTRLSIL.

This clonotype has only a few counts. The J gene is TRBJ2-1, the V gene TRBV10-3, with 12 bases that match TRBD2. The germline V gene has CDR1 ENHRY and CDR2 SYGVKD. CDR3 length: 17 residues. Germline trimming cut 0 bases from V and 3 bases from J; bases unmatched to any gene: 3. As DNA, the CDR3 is TGTGCCATCAGTGAGTCCGGACTAGCGGGGTACTACAATGAGCAGTTCTTC. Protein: CAISESGLAGYYNEQFF.

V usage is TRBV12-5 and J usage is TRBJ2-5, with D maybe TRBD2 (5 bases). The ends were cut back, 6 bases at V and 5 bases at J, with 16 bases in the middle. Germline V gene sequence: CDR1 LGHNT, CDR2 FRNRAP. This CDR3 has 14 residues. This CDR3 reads CASGHRYSGETQYF. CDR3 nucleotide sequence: TGTGCTAGTGGCCACCGGTACTCGGGGGAGACCCAGTACTTC.

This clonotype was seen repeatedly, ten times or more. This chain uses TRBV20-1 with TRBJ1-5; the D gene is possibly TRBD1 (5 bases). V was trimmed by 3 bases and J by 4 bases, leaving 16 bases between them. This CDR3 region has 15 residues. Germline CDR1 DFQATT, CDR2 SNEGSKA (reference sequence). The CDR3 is CSARGEGLGNQPQHF. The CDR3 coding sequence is TGCAGTGCTAGGGGTGAGGGACTGGGGAATCAGCCCCAGCATTTT.

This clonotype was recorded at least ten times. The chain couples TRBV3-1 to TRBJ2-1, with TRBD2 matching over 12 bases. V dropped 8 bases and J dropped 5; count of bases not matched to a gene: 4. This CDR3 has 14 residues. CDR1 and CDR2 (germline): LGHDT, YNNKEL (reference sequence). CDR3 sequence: CASQLAGGHNEQFF. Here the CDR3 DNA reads TGTGCCAGCCAACTAGCGGGGGGACACAATGAGCAGTTCTTC.

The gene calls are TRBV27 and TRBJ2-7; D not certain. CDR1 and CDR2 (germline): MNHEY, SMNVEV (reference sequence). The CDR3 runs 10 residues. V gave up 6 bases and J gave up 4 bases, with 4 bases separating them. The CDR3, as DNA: TGTGCCAGCAGCCCTTACGAGCAGTACGTC. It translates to CASSPYEQYV.

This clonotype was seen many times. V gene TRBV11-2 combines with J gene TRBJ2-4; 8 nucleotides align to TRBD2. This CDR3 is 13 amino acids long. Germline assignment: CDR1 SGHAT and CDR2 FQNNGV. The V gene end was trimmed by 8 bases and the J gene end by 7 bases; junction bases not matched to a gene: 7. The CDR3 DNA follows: TGTGCCAGCGCCAACGGGAGGGAGAACATTCAGTACTTC. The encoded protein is CASANGRENIQYF.

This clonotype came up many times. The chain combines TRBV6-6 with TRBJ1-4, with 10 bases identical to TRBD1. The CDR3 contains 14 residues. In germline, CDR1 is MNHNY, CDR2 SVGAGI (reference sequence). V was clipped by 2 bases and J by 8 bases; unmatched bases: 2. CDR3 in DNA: TGTGCCAGCAGTTACCGGGGACAGGGGGAAAAACTGTTTTTT. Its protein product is CASSYRGQGEKLFF.

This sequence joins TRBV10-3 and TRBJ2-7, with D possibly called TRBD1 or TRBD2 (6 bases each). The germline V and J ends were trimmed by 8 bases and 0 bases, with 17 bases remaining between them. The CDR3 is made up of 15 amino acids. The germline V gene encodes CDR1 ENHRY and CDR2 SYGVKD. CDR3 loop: CAIGGPSMSSYEQYV. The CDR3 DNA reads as TGTGCCATCGGGGGGCCTTCGATGAGCTCCTACGAGCAGTACGTC.

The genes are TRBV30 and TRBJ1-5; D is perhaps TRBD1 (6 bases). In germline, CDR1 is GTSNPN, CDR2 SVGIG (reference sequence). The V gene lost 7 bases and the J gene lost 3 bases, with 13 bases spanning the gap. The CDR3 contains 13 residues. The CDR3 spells CASMPGANQPQHF. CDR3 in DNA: TGTGCCTCCATGCCGGGGGCCAATCAGCCCCAGCATTTT.